This TCR beta chain was documented in a study of shared clonotypes between healthy human individuals. This table comes from immunoSEQ multiplex PCR, and its TCRdb copy is limited to in-frame clones, with some not included. The profile covers about 460,000 clones, with approximately 71% appearing a single time and about 12% taken by the ten largest. Germline V gene data show CDR1 as SGHRS and CDR2 as YFSETQ. This CDR3 is built from 13 residues. V was shortened by 3 bases and J by 10 bases, with 14 bases between the two germline ends. This clone was seen repeatedly, ten times or more. The receptor's source is a woman aged 40 to 50 in good health. Some clones in this sample may be carry-over from other donors' samples. The chain has TRBV5-1 and TRBJ2-1; D not resolved. Source material: PBMCs. DNA of the CDR3: TGCGCCAGCAGCTCAATGACCCTTGGCGAGCAGTTCTTC. It translates to CASSSMTLGEQFF.